The 25 T cell receptor beta chains in this list originate from one sample, sequenced in a study of blood T cell repertoires in COVID-19. Only in-frame clones appear in the TCRdb table, and some are missing; sequencing was by immunoSEQ multiplex PCR. The top ten clones hold over 3.5% of a sample with a few hundred thousand clones, roughly 90% of them seen once. The specimen sequenced was PBMCs or T cells enriched from blood (not recorded which). All receptors come from a woman in her late teens or twenties with acute COVID-19.

The J gene is TRBJ2-3, the V gene TRBV9; 9 bases map to TRBD2. Germline V lookup: CDR1 SGDLS, CDR2 YYNGEE. V lost 0 bases to trimming and J lost 4 bases; unmatched junction nucleotides: 9. This CDR3 is built from 17 residues. The CDR3 loop reads CASSVVGLAIGSDTQYF. The CDR3 coding sequence is TGTGCCAGCAGCGTAGTTGGACTAGCGATCGGGTCAGATACGCAGTATTTT.

This chain joins TRBV9 and TRBJ2-1, with 10 bases that match TRBD2. The germline V gene encodes CDR1 SGDLS and CDR2 YYNGEE. The CDR3 covers 17 residues. The V and J ends lost 0 bases and 4 bases, in that order; junction bases with no gene match: 7. The CDR3 DNA sequence: TGTGCCAGCAGCGTAGCGTGGACTAGCGGAGGATACAATGAGCAGTTCTTC. It translates to CASSVAWTSGGYNEQFF. The variable domain in full, with the rest retrieved from reference TRBV9 and TRBJ2-1, is DSGVTQTPKHLITATGQRVTLRCSPRSGDLSVYWYQQSLDQGLQFLIQYYNGEERAKGNILERFSAQQFPDLHSELNLSSLELGDSALYFCASSVAWTSGGYNEQFFGPGTRLTVL.

CDR3 amino acids: CATGPIRQARGYTF. CDR3 in DNA: TGTGCCACCGGACCGATAAGACAGGCCCGGGGCTACACCTTC. The chain employs TRBV28 and TRBJ1-2; D possibly corresponds to TRBD1 (6 bases). Trimming shortened V by 10 bases and J by 8 bases, and 23 bases separated the two germline ends. The germline CDR1 and CDR2 sequences are MDHEN and SYDVKM. The CDR3 loop spans 14 amino acids.

The CDR3 DNA reads as TGTGCCAGCAGCCAAATGACGGGACTAGCGGGATACGAGCAGTACTTC. This translates into CASSQMTGLAGYEQYF. The chain is built from TRBV3-1 (or the pseudogene TRBV3-2) and TRBJ2-7; TRBD2 matches at 13 bases. CDR1 and CDR2 from the germline V gene are LGHDT and YNNKEL (reference sequence). The CDR3 consists of 16 residues. V shed 2 bases and J 4 bases; nucleotides not matched to a gene: 5.

A few counts support this clone. The chain carries TRBV5-1 and TRBJ2-5; TRBD2 matches at 13 bases. The CDR3 length is 14 residues. Unmatched junction bases numbered 2, after V lost 4 bases and J lost 5 bases. Germline-derived CDR1 and CDR2 are SGHRS and YFSETQ. The CDR3 sequence: CASSRLAGGETQYF. The CDR3 DNA follows: TGCGCCAGCAGCCGACTAGCGGGAGGCGAGACCCAGTACTTC. The whole variable domain, filled in from reference TRBV5-1 and TRBJ2-5, reads KAGVTQTPRYLIKTRGQQVTLSCSPISGHRSVSWYQQTPGQGLQFLFEYFSETQRNKGNFPGRFSGRQFSNSRSEMNVSTLELGDSALYLCASSRLAGGETQYFGPGTRLLVL.

V gene TRBV9 combines with J gene TRBJ2-3, with 8 bases that match TRBD1. This CDR3 comprises 16 residues. With V trimmed by 4 bases and J by 0 bases, 7 bases remained unmatched. Germline CDR1 reads SGDLS; CDR2 reads YYNGEE. The DNA of the CDR3 is TGTGCCAGCAGCCCTGTCGGACAGGGAAGCACAGATACGCAGTATTTT. Encoded protein: CASSPVGQGSTDTQYF.

This chain uses TRBV9 with TRBJ2-3, with 7 nucleotides matching TRBD2. The length of the CDR3 is 16 residues. Unmatched junction bases numbered 6, after V lost 2 bases and J lost 0 bases. Germline CDR1 and CDR2: SGDLS and YYNGEE. The CDR3 DNA reads TGTGCCAGCAGCGTCGTACTAGCGCCTAGCACAGATACGCAGTATTTT. As protein: CASSVVLAPSTDTQYF.

The chain combines TRBV5-1 with TRBJ2-5, with 9 bases that match TRBD2. The CDR3 consists of 17 residues. The germline V gene encodes CDR1 SGHRS and CDR2 YFSETQ. The trim removed 0 bases at V and 5 bases at J, leaving 11 bases unmatched. CDR3 DNA: TGCGCCAGCAGCTTGGCAGCCGGCGGGGGGGCGGAGGAGACCCAGTACTTC. It is translated as CASSLAAGGGAEETQYF.

J is TRBJ1-1 and V is TRBV21-1; TRBD1 reflects the table's D call only, with no check against the DNA. TRBV21-1 is a listed pseudogene. The CDR3 spans 15 residues. CDR3: CASLSKGRENTEAFF. CDR3 sequence (DNA): TGTGCCAGCTTAAGTAAGGGCAGGGAGAACACTGAAGCTTTCTTT.

This chain uses TRBV6-5 with TRBJ1-1; perhaps TRBD1 as D (6 bases). Looked up from germline, CDR1 is MNHEY and CDR2 is SVGAGI. This CDR3 has 13 residues. The V end was cut by 5 bases, the J end by 7 bases, with 14 bases between. CDR3 bases: TGTGCCAGCAGTACCGACAGGATCCTTGAAGCTTTCTTT. It specifies CASSTDRILEAFF.

This clone was recorded only once. This chain uses TRBV11-2 with TRBJ2-5; 8 nucleotides line up with TRBD2. Per the germline V gene, CDR1 is SGHAT and CDR2 is FQNNGV. J was trimmed by 1 base and V by 1 base; bases with no gene match: 2. CDR3 length: 15 residues. The CDR3 sequence is CASSLGTSGQETQYF. In DNA form, the CDR3 reads TGTGCCAGCAGCTTAGGAACTAGCGGCCAAGAGACCCAGTACTTC.

The V gene is TRBV10-3, the J gene TRBJ2-5, with a possible D match to TRBD1 (5 bases). The V gene lost 4 bases and the J gene lost 2 bases, with 23 bases spanning the gap. The CDR3 contains 18 residues. Looked up from germline, CDR1 is ENHRY and CDR2 is SYGVKD. Here the CDR3 DNA reads TGTGCCATCAGTGGGCAGGGCCCTGGAATCTCTCTGCAAGAGACCCAGTACTTC. Translated, it gives CAISGQGPGISLQETQYF.

The chain couples TRBV18 to TRBJ1-2; 9 bases are shared with TRBD1. J was trimmed by 12 bases and V by 3 bases; bases with no gene match: 23. CDR3 size: 18 residues. In germline, CDR1 is KGHSH, CDR2 LQKENI. CDR3 residues: CASSPALGGATGGEVNTF. The CDR3 nucleotides read TGTGCCAGCTCACCGGCACTAGGAGGGGCTACAGGGGGCGAAGTTAACACCTTC.

The J gene is TRBJ2-2, the V gene TRBV27; 9 positions match TRBD1. With 5 bases clipped from V and 6 bases from J, the junction kept 7 bases outside the gene matches. The CDR3 totals 15 residues. CDR1 and CDR2 from the germline V gene are MNHEY and SMNVEV (reference sequence). CDR3: CASSTRGTGPGELFF. In DNA, the CDR3 is TGTGCCAGCAGTACCCGGGGGACAGGGCCCGGGGAGCTGTTTTTT.

This clone was recorded only once. The V call is TRBV4-2, the J call TRBJ2-7; D perhaps matches TRBD2 (6 bases). Germline V gene sequence: CDR1 LGHNA, CDR2 YNFKEQ. Trimming left V 3 bases short and J 3 bases short, with 6 bases between. There are 12 residues in the CDR3. This chain's CDR3 is CASSQTSYEQYF. The CDR3 DNA reads TGTGCCAGCAGCCAGACTAGCTACGAGCAGTACTTC.

V usage is TRBV9 and J usage is TRBJ1-1; TRBD1 might be the D (6 bases). The CDR3 loop spans 14 amino acids. Trimming removed 4 bases from V and 9 bases from J, with 19 bases in between. The germline V gene has CDR1 SGDLS and CDR2 YYNGEE. The CDR3 is CASSLSQTGIQAFF. Here the CDR3 DNA reads TGTGCCAGCAGCCTCAGCCAGACAGGAATTCAAGCTTTCTTT.

The chain is built from TRBV28 and TRBJ1-1; 7 bases match TRBD1. V gave up 3 bases and J gave up 1 base; unmatched junction bases: 11. Germline CDR1 and CDR2: MDHEN and SYDVKM. This CDR3 has 17 amino acids. The DNA for the CDR3 is TGTGCCAGCAGTTTCCTCAGCGCAGGGGGATCGAACACTGAAGCTTTCTTT. Its protein product is CASSFLSAGGSNTEAFF.

The chain joins TRBV12-2 to TRBJ1-6; the table assigns TRBD1, which was not confirmed against the DNA. TRBV12-2 is given as a pseudogene. This CDR3 region has 15 residues. CDR3 in amino acids: CASHRHREYYSPLHF. Written as DNA, the CDR3 is TGTGCAAGTCACCGGCACAGGGAATATTATTCACCCCTCCACTTT.

Points on this clone: The sample holds other DNA sequences that translate to the same CDR3. The J gene is TRBJ2-3, the V gene TRBV19, with 8 positions matching TRBD2. This CDR3 is built from 13 residues. Germline values: CDR1 LNHDA, CDR2 SQIVND (reference sequence). The V and J ends lost 4 bases and 4 bases, in that order; junction bases with no gene match: 1. The CDR3 region has the DNA TGTGCCAGTAGTACGGGACTAGCAGATACGCAGTATTTT. Translated, it gives CASSTGLADTQYF.

V is TRBV5-1 and J is TRBJ1-4; no definite D call. Looked up from germline, CDR1 is SGHRS and CDR2 is YFSETQ. Trimming cost V 0 bases and J 8 bases, with 8 bases left between them. The CDR3 consists of 13 residues. The CDR3 DNA follows: TGCGCCAGCAGCTTGGGGAGTCGAGAAAAACTGTTTTTT. Encoded protein: CASSLGSREKLFF.

The J gene is TRBJ2-1, the V gene TRBV11-2; 14 positions match TRBD2. V dropped 3 bases and J dropped 7; count of bases not matched to a gene: 2. The CDR3 is made up of 15 amino acids. From germline, CDR1 is SGHAT and CDR2 FQNNGV. Here the CDR3 reads CASSLTSGRGNEQFF. CDR3 sequence (DNA): TGTGCCAGCAGCTTGACTAGCGGGAGGGGGAATGAGCAGTTCTTC.

CDR3 loop: CASSRRDSSGNTIYF. Written as DNA, the CDR3 is TGTGCCAGTAGCCGACGGGACTCCTCTGGAAACACCATATATTTT. The rearrangement links TRBV19 to TRBJ1-3; perhaps TRBD1 as D (5 bases). The length of the CDR3 is 15 residues. Germline loops: CDR1 LNHDA, CDR2 SQIVND (reference sequence). Trimming pared 6 bases from V and 0 bases from J, leaving 12 bases between.

The chain carries TRBV19 and TRBJ1-5, with 9 positions matching TRBD1. The V and J ends lost 6 bases and 4 bases, in that order; junction bases with no gene match: 4. The CDR3 totals 14 residues. CDR1 and CDR2 from the germline V gene are LNHDA and SQIVND (reference sequence). The CDR3 coding sequence is TGTGCCAGTAGCGAGACAGGGGGGAATCAGCCCCAGCATTTT. Translating it yields CASSETGGNQPQHF.

This chain links TRBV6-5 with TRBJ1-1, with a tentative D call TRBD1 (5 bases). V was clipped by 0 bases and J by 2 bases, with 10 bases between them. The CDR3 is 15 amino acids. Germline CDR1 and CDR2: MNHEY and SVGAGI. CDR3 DNA: TGTGCCAGCAGTTACTCGGAGGGACTAAACACTGAAGCTTTCTTT. Its translation is CASSYSEGLNTEAFF.

In the case of this clone: This CDR3 is also generated by other DNA sequences in the sample. The J gene is TRBJ2-1, the V gene TRBV9; D ambiguous. Trimming took off 0 bases at V and 0 bases at J, with 7 bases between the two ends. CDR1 and CDR2 (germline): SGDLS, YYNGEE. This CDR3 has 15 residues. CDR3 sequence: CASSVGGGSYNEQFF. CDR3 in DNA: TGTGCCAGCAGCGTAGGAGGCGGCTCCTACAATGAGCAGTTCTTC.